This T cell receptor beta chain is drawn from a study of Tregs in tolerant kidney transplant recipients. Study results and limitations: Few patients were studied, so findings need validation in larger groups.

This table comes from immunoSEQ multiplex PCR, and its TCRdb copy is limited to in-frame clones, with some not included. Among about 240,000 clones listed, approximately 84% were seen once. This CDR3 has 16 residues. Germline values: CDR1 LNHDA, CDR2 SQIVND (reference sequence). V was clipped by 1 base and J by 3 bases, with 14 bases between them. Remarks on this clone: Its antigen is as yet unknown.

The V gene is TRBV19, the J gene TRBJ2-3; D is possibly TRBD1 or TRBD2 (5 bases each). The sequenced sample was CD4+ T cells from blood. The clonotype was recovered from a human donor in good health. CDR3: CASSIASRDPTDTQYF. CDR3 coding DNA: TGTGCCAGTAGTATAGCCTCGAGGGACCCTACAGATACGCAGTATTTT.